This T cell receptor beta chain is from a study of cytomegalovirus exposure and HLA in healthy donors. Trimming left V 4 bases short and J 11 bases short, with 14 bases between. The CDR3 is made up of 12 amino acids. Germline loops: CDR1 SNHLY, CDR2 FYNNEI. Amplification used 60 Vbeta primers and 13 Jbeta primers. Some clones are missing from TCRdb's copy, which holds only in-frame ones; the method was immunoSEQ multiplex PCR. Here the sample spans approximately 140,000 clones, just under 85% being singletons. The sample consisted of PBMCs. The TCR sequence derives from a middle-aged woman in good health and CMV-seronegative. The chain couples TRBV2 to TRBJ2-5; D remains unclear. CDR3 sequence reads: CASSGTPAEQYF. The CDR3 DNA follows: TGTGCCAGCAGTGGAACACCGGCGGAGCAGTACTTC.